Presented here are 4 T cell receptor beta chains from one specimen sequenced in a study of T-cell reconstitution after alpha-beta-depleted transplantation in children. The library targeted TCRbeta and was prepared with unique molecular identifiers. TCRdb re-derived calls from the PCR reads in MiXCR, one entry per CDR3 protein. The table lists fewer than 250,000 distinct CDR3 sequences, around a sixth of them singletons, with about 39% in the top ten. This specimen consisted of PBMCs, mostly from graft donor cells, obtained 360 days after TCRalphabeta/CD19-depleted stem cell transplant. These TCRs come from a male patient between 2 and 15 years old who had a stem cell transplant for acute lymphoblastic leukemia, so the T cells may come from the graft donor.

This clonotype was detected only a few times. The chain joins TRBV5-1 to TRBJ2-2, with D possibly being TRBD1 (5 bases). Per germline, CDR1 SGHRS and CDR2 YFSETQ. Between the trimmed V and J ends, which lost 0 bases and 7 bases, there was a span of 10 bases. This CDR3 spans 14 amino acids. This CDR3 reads CASSLGRAVGELFF. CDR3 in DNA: TGCGCCAGCAGCTTGGGCAGGGCTGTCGGGGAGCTGTTTTTT.

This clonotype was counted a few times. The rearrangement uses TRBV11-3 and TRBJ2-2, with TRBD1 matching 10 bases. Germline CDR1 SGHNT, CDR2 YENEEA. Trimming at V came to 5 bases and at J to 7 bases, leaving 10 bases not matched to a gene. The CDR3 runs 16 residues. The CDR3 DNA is TGTGCCAGCAGCCTACAGTCGGGGACAGGGGTCGGGGAGCTGTTTTTT. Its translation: CASSLQSGTGVGELFF.

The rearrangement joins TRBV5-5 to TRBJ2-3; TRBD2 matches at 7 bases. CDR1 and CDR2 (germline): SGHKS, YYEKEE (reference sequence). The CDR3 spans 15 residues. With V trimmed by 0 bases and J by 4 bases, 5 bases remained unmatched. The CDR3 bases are TGTGCCAGCAGCTTGGCCCCGGGAGGCTCAGATACGCAGTATTTT. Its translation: CASSLAPGGSDTQYF.

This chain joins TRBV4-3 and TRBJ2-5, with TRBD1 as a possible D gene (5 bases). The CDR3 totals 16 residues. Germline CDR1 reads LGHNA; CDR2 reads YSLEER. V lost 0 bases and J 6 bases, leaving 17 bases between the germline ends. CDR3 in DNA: TGCGCCAGCAGCCAAGAGGCAGGGCTCGGGTGGAAGACCCAGTACTTC. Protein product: CASSQEAGLGWKTQYF.